This TCR beta chain was recorded in a study of T cell responses to AZD1222 COVID-19 vaccine (dated by TCRdb to the early 2020s). About the full investigation: AZD1222 recipients whose second dose came at about 4 weeks and those whose second dose came at about 12 weeks were combined into one group, since spike-specific TCR depth and breadth did not differ between the two schedules. Trial participants were enrolled into age subgroups of 18-55, 56-69 and 70-plus years, which contained approximately 150, 28 and 58 TCR-sequenced participants, respectively. TCR sequencing was performed for 233 trial participants, of whom roughly 200 were given two doses of AZD1222 and some 25 were given two doses of MenACWY control vaccine.

General findings and caveats noted by the study authors: After two AZD1222 doses, spike-specific TCR breadth and depth were significantly higher than at day 0 and than in MenACWY recipients. CD4 TCRs associated with the vaccine covered the entire spike protein, and the dominant responses were in regions 160-218 and 743-854. Nearly half of unique spike-specific TCRs reportedly recognized epitopes outside regions mutated in the B.1.351 and B.1.1.7 variants. Because no samples from the day 14 peak response were available, repertoires could be characterized only after the peak T cell response. Participants were mostly white British, with more females than males. The authors suggested clonal diversity may have been underestimated. Conclusions about previously exposed vaccinees were limited because only six or seven AZD1222 recipients were SARS-CoV-2 seropositive at baseline. The 56-69-year group was small, and its depth increase did not reach significance, likely because of low power.

In regard to this clone: It has no known antigen specificity. One base away there is no much larger clone; base qualities are not given.

The sample's time point label, in plain terms: baseline before first vaccination. Vaccinee samples were obtained from the UK trials COV001 and COV002, which included a single-blind randomized controlled phase 2/3 trial of AZD1222 (ChAdOx1 nCoV-19) in healthy adults. For TCRbeta chain sequencing, PBMC samples from trial participants were taken at day 0 and at day 28 after the second dose. The CDR3 regions of human TCRbeta chains were analyzed by immunosequencing. Per the source publication's procedure: Repertoire TCRs were checked for matches against a reference library of SARS-CoV-2-specific TCRs that had been generated using the MIRA antigen-specificity platform. Breadth was defined as the fraction of unique TCRs that were SARS-CoV-2-associated. Depth was defined as the fraction of total T cells that were SARS-CoV-2-associated. Using the MIRA data, each spike-specific TCR was assigned both to the spike region to which the TCR was reactive and to a CD4 or CD8 class. Log10-transformed breadth and depth values were compared by one-way ANOVA with Sidak's multiple comparisons tests. The table comes from immuneACCESS by way of TCRdb, which keeps in-frame sequences with V and J called. Part of the clones is missing from these tables; in studies checked, under half for an unresolved V gene and the rest for unknown reasons. V and J calls and clone size are as listed in that table; D and trimming were resolved from the DNA. This sample holds fewer than 90,000 clones; around nine tenths were observed only once. The ten largest clones add up to about a tenth of the sample.

CDR1 SGHNT and CDR2 YYREEE are derived from the germline V gene (reference sequence). The V end gives up 0 bases and the J end 7 bases, leaving 0 bases in the junction not matched to a gene. From the cysteine up to the phenylalanine, the CDR3 has a length of 14 residues. Only the CDR3 DNA is retained, 42 bases long and in frame from the first base. The sequence came from an adult in good health. The sequencing used peripheral blood, collected on day 0 of AZD1222 vaccination. The rearranged chain carries TRBV5-4 and TRBJ1-6, and 8 junctional nucleotides match TRBD1. The DNA sequence follows: TGTGCCAGCAGCTTGGACAGGGGGAATTCACCCCTCCACTTT. Protein translation: CASSLDRGNSPLHF.